Below, one T cell receptor beta chain is given with its context. Germline values: CDR1 MGHRA, CDR2 YSYEKL. V lost 1 base, J lost 4 bases, and 9 bases lay in between. The CDR3 length is 14 residues. The sample comes from a study of OX40 agonist ivuxolimab in advanced cancers. The table came from immunoSEQ multiplex PCR; TCRdb's copy has only in-frame clones and leaves some out. Of more than 40,000 clones in the sample, roughly nine tenths were seen once. This chain uses TRBV4-1 with TRBJ2-3; tentative D call: TRBD2 (5 bases). The receptor was derived from an adult with an advanced solid tumor such as melanoma, head and neck, liver or kidney cancer. Sequenced material: CD4+ or CD8+ T cells sorted from blood, taken in a trial of the OX40 agonist ivuxolimab. This chain's CDR3 is CASSQVAGADTQYF. The CDR3 DNA sequence: TGCGCCAGCAGCCAAGTGGCGGGCGCAGATACGCAGTATTTT.